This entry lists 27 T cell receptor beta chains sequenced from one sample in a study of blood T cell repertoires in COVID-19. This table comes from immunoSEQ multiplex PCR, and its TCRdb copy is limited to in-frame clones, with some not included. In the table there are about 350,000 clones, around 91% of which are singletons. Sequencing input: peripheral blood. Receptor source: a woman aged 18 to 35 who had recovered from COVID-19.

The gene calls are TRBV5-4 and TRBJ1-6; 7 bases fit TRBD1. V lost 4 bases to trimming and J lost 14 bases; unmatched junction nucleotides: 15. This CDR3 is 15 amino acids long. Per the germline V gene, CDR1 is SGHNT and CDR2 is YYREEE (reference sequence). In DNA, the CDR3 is TGTGCCAGCAGCCGCCCGGGACAGCGTACCGGGGCCCTCCACTTT. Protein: CASSRPGQRTGALHF. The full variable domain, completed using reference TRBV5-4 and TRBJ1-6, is ETGVTQSPTHLIKTRGQQVTLRCSSQSGHNTVSWYQQALGQGPQFIFQYYREEENGRGNFPPRFSGLQFPNYSSELNVNALELDDSALYLCASSRPGQRTGALHFGNGTRLTVT.

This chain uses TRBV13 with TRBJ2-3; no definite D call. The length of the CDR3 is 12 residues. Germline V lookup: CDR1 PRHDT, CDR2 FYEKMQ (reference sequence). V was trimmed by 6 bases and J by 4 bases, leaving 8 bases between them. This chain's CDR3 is CASSSFADTQYF. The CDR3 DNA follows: TGTGCCAGCAGTTCGTTCGCAGATACGCAGTATTTT.

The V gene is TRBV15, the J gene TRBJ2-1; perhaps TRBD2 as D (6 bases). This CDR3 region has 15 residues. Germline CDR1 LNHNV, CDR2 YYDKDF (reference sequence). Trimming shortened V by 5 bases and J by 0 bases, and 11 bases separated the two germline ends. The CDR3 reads CATSPTSFSYNEQFF. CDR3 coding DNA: TGTGCCACCAGCCCCACTAGCTTCTCCTACAATGAGCAGTTCTTC.

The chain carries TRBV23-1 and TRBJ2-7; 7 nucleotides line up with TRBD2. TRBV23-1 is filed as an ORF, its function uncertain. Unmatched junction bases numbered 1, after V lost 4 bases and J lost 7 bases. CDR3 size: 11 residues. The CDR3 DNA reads TGCGCCAGCAGTCCGCGGGGGGAGCAGTACGTC. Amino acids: CASSPRGEQYV.

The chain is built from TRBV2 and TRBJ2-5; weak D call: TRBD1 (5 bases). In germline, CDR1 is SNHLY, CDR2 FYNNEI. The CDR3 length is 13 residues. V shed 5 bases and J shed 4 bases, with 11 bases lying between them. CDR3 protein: CASSPRQLETQYF. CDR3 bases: TGTGCCAGCAGTCCCAGACAGTTAGAGACCCAGTACTTC.

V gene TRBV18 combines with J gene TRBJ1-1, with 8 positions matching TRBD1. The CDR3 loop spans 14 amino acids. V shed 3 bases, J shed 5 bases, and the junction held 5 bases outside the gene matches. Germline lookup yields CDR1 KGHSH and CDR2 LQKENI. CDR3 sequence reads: CASSPDRVGTEAFF. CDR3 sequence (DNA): TGTGCCAGCTCACCGGACAGGGTGGGGACTGAAGCTTTCTTT.

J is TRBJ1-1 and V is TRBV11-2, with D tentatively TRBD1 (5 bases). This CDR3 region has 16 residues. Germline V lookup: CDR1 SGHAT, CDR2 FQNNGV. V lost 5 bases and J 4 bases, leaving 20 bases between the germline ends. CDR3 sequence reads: CASSPSLSGGGTEAFF. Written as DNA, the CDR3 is TGTGCCAGCAGCCCAAGCCTCTCGGGCGGGGGCACTGAAGCTTTCTTT.

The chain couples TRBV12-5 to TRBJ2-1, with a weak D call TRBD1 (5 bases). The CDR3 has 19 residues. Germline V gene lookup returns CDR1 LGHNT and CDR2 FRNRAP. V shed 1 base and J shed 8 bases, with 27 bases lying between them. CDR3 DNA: TGTGCTAGTGGTTTGGCCAGGGATGCCCGGCGTCTCCGAAGCGATGAGCAGTTCTTC. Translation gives CASGLARDARRLRSDEQFF.

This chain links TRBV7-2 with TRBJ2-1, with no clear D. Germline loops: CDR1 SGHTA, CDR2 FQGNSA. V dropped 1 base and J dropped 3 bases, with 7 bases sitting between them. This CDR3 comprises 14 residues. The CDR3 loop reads CASSLEADYNEQFF. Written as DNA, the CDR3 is TGTGCCAGCAGCTTAGAGGCGGACTACAATGAGCAGTTCTTC.

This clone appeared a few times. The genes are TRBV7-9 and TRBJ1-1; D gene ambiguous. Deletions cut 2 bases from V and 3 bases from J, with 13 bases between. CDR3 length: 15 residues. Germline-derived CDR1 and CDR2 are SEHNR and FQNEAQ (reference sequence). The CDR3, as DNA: TGTGCCAGCAGCTTACTGGTATCCCCGGACACTGAAGCTTTCTTT. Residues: CASSLLVSPDTEAFF.

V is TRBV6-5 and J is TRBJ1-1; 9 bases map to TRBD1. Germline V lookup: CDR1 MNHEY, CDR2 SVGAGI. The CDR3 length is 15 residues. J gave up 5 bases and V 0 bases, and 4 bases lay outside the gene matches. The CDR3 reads CASSYSGTGRTEAFF. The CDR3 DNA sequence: TGTGCCAGCAGTTACTCTGGGACAGGGCGGACTGAAGCTTTCTTT.

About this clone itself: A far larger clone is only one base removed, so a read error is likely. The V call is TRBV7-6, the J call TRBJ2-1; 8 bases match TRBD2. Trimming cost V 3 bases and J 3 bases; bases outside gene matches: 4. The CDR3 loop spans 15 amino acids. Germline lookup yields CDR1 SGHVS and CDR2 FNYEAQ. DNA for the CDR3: TGTGCCAGCAGCTTCACTAGCGGAAACTACAATGAGCAGTTCTTC. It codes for CASSFTSGNYNEQFF.

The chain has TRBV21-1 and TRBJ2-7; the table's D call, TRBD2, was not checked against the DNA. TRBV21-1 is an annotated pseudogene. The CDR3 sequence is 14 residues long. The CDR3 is CASPLAGADPEQYV. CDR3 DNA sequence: TGTGCCAGTCCCCTAGCGGGAGCCGATCCCGAGCAGTACGTC.

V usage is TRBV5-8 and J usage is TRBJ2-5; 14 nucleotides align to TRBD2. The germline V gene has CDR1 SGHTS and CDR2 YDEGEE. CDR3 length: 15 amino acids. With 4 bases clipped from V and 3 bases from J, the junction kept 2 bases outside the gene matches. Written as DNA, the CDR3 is TGTGCCAGCAGCCTGGGACTAGCGGGAGAAGAGACCCAGTACTTC. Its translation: CASSLGLAGEETQYF. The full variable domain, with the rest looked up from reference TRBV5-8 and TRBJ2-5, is EAGVTQSPTHLIKTRGQQATLRCSPISGHTSVYWYQQALGLGLQFLLWYDEGEERNRGNFPPRFSGRQFPNYSSELNVNALELEDSALYLCASSLGLAGEETQYFGPGTRLLVL.

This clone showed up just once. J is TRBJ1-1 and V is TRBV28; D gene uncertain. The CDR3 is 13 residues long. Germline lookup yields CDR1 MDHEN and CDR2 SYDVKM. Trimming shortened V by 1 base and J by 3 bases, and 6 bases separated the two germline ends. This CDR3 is CASSLSGYTEAFF. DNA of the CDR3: TGTGCCAGCAGTTTATCGGGGTACACTGAAGCTTTCTTT.

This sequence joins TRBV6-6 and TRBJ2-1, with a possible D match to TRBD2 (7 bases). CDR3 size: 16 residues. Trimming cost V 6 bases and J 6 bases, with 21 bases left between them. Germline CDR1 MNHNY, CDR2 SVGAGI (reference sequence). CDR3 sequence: CASRTSVGGRPNEQFF. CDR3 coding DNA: TGTGCCAGCAGAACCTCGGTGGGGGGGCGCCCCAATGAGCAGTTCTTC.

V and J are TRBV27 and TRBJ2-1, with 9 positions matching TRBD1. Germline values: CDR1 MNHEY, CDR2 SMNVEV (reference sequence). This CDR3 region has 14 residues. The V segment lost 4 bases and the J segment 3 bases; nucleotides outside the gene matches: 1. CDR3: CASSSDRGYNEQFF. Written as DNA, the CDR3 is TGTGCCAGCAGTTCGGACAGGGGCTACAATGAGCAGTTCTTC.

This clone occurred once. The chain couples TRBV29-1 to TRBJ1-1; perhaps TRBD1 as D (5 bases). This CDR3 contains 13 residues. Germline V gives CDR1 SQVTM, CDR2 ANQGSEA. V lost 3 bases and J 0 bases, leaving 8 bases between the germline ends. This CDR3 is CSVEGGVNTEAFF. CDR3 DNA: TGCAGCGTTGAGGGGGGGGTGAACACTGAAGCTTTCTTT.

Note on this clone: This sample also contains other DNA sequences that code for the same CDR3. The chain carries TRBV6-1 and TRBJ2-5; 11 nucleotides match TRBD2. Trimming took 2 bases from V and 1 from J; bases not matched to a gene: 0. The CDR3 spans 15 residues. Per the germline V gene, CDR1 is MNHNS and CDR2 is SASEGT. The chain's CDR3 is CASSELAGGQETQYF. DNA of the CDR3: TGTGCCAGCAGTGAACTAGCGGGAGGCCAAGAGACCCAGTACTTC.

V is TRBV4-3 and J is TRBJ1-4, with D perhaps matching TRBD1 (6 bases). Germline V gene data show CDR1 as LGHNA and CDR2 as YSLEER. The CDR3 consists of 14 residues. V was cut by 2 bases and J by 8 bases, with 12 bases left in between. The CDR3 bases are TGCGCCAGCAGCCAACAGGGGATTGAGGAAAAACTGTTTTTT. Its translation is CASSQQGIEEKLFF.

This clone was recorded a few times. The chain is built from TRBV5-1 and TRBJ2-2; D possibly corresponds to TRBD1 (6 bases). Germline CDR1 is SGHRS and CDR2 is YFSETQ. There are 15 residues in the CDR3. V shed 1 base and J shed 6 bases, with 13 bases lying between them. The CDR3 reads CASSLSGVGSGELFF. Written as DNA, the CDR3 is TGCGCCAGCAGCTTGTCAGGGGTCGGTTCCGGGGAGCTGTTTTTT.

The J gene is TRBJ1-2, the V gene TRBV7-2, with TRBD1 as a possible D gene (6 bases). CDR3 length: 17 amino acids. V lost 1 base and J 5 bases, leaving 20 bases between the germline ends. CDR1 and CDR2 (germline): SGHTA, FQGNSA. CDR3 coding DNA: TGTGCCAGCAGCTTAGGGTACAAGGTGGGGCAGGGGTATGGCTACACCTTC. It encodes CASSLGYKVGQGYGYTF. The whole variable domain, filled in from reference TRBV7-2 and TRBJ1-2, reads GAGVSQSPSNKVTEKGKDVELRCDPISGHTALYWYRQSLGQGLEFLIYFQGNSAPDKSGLPSDRFSAERTGGSVSTLTIQRTQQEDSAVYLCASSLGYKVGQGYGYTFGSGTRLTVV.

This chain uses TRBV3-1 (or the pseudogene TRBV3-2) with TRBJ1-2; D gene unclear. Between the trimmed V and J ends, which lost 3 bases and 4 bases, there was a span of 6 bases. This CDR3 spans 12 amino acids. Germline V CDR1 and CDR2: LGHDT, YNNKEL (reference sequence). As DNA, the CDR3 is TGTGCCAGCAGCCAGAGTCTCTATGGCTACACCTTC. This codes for CASSQSLYGYTF.

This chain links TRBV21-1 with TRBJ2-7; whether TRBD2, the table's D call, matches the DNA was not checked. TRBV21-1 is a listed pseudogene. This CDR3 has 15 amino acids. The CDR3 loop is CASSKGTSGDYEQYV. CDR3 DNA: TGTGCCAGCAGCAAAGGCACTAGCGGGGATTACGAGCAGTACGTC.

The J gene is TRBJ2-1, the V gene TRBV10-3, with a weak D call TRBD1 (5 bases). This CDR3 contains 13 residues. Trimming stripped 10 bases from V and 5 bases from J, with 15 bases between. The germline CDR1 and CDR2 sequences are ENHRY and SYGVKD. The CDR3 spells CANGRQDNNEQFF. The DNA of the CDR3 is TGTGCCAACGGTCGGCAGGACAACAATGAGCAGTTCTTC.

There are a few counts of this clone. This CDR3 is CASSQVLGGPGNSPLHF. CDR3 sequence (DNA): TGTGCCAGCAGCCAAGTTCTTGGAGGGCCGGGTAATTCACCCCTCCACTTT. The gene calls are TRBV14 and TRBJ1-6; D remains unclear. V gave up 1 base and J gave up 6 bases, with 16 bases separating them. This CDR3 is built from 17 residues. The germline CDR1 and CDR2 sequences are SGHDN and FVKESK.

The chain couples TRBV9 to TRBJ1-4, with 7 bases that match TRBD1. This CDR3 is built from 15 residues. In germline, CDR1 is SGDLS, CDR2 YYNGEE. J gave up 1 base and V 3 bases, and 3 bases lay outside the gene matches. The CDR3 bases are TGTGCCAGCAGCGGAAACAGGGGAACTAATGAAAAACTGTTTTTT. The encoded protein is CASSGNRGTNEKLFF.